This TCR beta chain was captured in a study of T cell responses to AZD1222 COVID-19 vaccine. As to this clone: Its specificity is unknown.

Germline lookup yields CDR1 MNHEY and CDR2 SVGAGI. The CDR3 totals 15 residues. V was trimmed by 7 bases and J by 4 bases, leaving 18 bases between them. Sequenced by immunoSEQ multiplex PCR; TCRdb stores in-frame clones only, minus some. The table includes around 150,000 clones, roughly 91% detected once. Overall study results and limits: Seropositive at baseline were only six or seven AZD1222 recipients.

This sequence originates from an adult who received the AZD1222 COVID-19 vaccine. The sequences come from peripheral blood, collected 28 days after the second AZD1222 dose. The chain joins TRBV6-5 to TRBJ2-3; D tentatively reads TRBD1 or TRBD2 (5 bases each). The CDR3 loop reads CASTLTVGEPDTQYF. CDR3 bases: TGTGCCAGCACCTTAACAGTGGGGGAACCAGATACGCAGTATTTT.